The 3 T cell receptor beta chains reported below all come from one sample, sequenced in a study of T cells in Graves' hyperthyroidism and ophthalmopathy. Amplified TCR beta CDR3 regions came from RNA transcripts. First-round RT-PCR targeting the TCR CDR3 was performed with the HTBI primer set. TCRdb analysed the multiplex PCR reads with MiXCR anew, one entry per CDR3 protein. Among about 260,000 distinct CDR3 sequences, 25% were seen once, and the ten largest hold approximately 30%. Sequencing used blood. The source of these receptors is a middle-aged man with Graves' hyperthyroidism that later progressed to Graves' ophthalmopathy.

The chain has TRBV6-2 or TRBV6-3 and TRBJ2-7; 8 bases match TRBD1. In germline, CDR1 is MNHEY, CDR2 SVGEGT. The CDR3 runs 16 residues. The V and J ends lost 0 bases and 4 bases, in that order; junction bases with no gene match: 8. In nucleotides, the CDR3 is TGTGCCAGCAGTTACTCGAGGGGGACAGGATCTTACGAGCAGTACTTC. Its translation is CASSYSRGTGSYEQYF.

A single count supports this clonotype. CDR3 nucleotide sequence: TGTGCCACCAGCCCTAGCGGGACACACATCGCGAACACCGGGGAGCTGTTTTTT. Its protein product is CATSPSGTHIANTGELFF. V and J are TRBV24-1 and TRBJ2-2, with 9 bases aligning to TRBD2. V gave up 7 bases and J gave up 0 bases; unmatched junction bases: 11. Per germline, CDR1 KGHDR and CDR2 SFDVKD. The CDR3 has 18 residues.

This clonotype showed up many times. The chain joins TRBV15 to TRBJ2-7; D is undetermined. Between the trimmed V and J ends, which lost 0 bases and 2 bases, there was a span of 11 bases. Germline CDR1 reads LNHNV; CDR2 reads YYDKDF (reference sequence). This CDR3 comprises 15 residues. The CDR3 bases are TGTGCCACCAGCAGAGATGCCGGCATCACCTACGAGCAGTACTTC. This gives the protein CATSRDAGITYEQYF.